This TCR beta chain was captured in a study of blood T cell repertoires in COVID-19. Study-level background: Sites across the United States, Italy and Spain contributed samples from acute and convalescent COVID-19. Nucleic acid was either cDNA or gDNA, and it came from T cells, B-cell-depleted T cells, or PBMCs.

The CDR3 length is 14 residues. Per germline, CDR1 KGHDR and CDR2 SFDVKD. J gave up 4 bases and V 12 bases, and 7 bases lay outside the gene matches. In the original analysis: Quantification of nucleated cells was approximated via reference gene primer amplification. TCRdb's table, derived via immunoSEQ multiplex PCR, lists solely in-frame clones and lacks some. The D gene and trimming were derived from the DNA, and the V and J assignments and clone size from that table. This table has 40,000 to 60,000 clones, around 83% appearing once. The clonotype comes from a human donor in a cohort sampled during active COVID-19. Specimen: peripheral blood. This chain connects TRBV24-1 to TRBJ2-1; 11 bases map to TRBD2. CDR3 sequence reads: CAVSSGREYNEQFF. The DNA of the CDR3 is TGTGCCGTGAGTAGCGGGAGGGAATACAATGAGCAGTTCTTC.